This section outlines one T cell receptor (beta chain) sequence together with its context. This clonotype was picked up many times. This clone's antigen is unknown. No base quality information exists; no much larger clone differs at one position. These data come from a study of molecular identifiers for immune sequencing clone quantification listed by TCRdb under 2018. At the level of the whole study: For a replicate experiment, RNA from 20,000 or 100,000 naive CD8 T cells was divided into five aliquots, and four of the five aliquots were sequenced. The study was a methods study using CD8 T cells to benchmark molecular-identifier clustering-based TCR repertoire sequencing (MIDCIRS) and TCR RNA copy counting. The investigation overall reported the following: The naive libraries included spiked-in Jurkat TCR RNA (around 9 copies' worth), and this RNA is not part of the donor repertoire. Without barcode sub-clustering, chimeric consensus sequences inflated TCR diversity; chimeras reached as high as 47%. In CMV-specific effector cells, clones with more than 20 RNA copies accounted for over 99% of molecules, whereas in naive cells such clones accounted for under 1%. Identical TCR molecules sharing a barcode could cause highly expanded clone sizes to be underestimated. Spiked-in Jurkat TCR RNA equivalent to a single cell was reported to be detectable even among fewer than 1.2 million naive CD8 T cells. Modeling gave roughly 3 recovered TCR RNA copies per cell versus 9.5 to 10 by digital PCR, implying roughly 28% capture efficiency.

The germline V gene (reference sequence) provides CDR1 PRHDT and CDR2 FYEKMQ. Its CDR3 holds 16 amino acids, cysteine through phenylalanine. Of the read, only the CDR3 DNA is kept; its 48 bases are in frame from base 1. The V end loses 8 bases and the J end loses 2 bases, and a stretch of 19 bases separates them. Library construction relied on PCR. Data came from a NextSeq 500. Bulk TCR libraries were prepared as previously described, using TCR primers listed in Table S5. The Qiagen AllPrep DNA/RNA kit was used to purify total RNA. Before analysis, reads from multiple sequencing runs of one library were combined. On the authors' methods: Reads were retained only if their TCR constant sequence matched exactly, and those retained reads were trimmed to 150 nt and grouped according to their 12-nt molecular barcodes. Within each barcode group, reads were sub-clustered at a 15% Levenshtein threshold, and quality-weighted consensus sequences were built per RNA molecule. Non-functional sequences were discarded, and so were lower-count sequences lying one edit away from another sequence. Based on fitting two negative binomial distributions, any barcode sub-cluster with under 20% of the maximum read count was discarded. The public reads were reprocessed in TCRdb via fastp at Q25 and MiXCR, keeping in-frame beta chains. Identical CDR3 protein sequences are pooled into one entry, listed with their most common genes and DNA. The V and J calls and clone size are TCRdb's, not the authors'. The sample yields roughly 320,000 distinct CDR3 sequences; roughly 24% were counted once. The ten top clones hold about 0.73% of the sample.

Naive CD8 T cell libraries were made from approximately 20,000 to 1,000,000 sorted cells using 10%, 30% or 50% of purified RNA. Naive CD8 T cells, defined as CD8+CD4-CCR7+CD45RA+, were FACS-sorted into RLT Plus buffer on a BD FACSAria II. To test detection sensitivity, Jurkat RNA equivalent to ten TCR copies was spiked into samples of roughly 20,000-1,100,000 naive CD8 T cells. CD8 T cells were enriched using RosetteSep CD8+ T Cell Enrichment Cocktail and Ficoll-Paque, and the enriched cells then underwent ACK red cell lysis. The sequencing input was naive CD8+ T cells from blood, with Jurkat cell RNA spiked in. Read against the paper, the sample's cell subset or site label means: FACS-sorted CD8+CD4-CCR7+CD45RA+ naive T cells. The chain couples TRBV13 to TRBJ1-5, with TRBD1 tentatively as D gene (5 bases match). The clonotype was recovered from a human donor in good health. Some libraries in this study had Jurkat cell RNA spiked in. The DNA sequence is given as TGTGCCAGCTCCTGGGGGGGAGACAGTGGCAATCAGCCCCAGCATTTT. This translates into CASSWGGDSGNQPQHF.